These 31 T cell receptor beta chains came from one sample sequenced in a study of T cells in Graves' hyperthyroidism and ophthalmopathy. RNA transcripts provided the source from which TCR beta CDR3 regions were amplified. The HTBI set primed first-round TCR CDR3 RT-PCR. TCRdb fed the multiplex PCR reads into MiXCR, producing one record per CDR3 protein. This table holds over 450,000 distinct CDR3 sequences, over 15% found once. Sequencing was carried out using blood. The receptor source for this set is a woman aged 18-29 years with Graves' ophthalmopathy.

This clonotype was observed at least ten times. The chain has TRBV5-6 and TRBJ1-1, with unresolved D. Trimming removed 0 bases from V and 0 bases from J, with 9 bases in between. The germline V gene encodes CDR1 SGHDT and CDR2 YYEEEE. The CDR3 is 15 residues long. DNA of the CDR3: TGTGCCAGCAGCTTGGTTCCGAAAATGAACACTGAAGCTTTCTTT. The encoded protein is CASSLVPKMNTEAFF.

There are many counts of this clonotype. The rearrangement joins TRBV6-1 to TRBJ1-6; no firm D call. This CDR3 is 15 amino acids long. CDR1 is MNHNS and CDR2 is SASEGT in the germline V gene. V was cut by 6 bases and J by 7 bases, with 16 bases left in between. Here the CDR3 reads CASSALASPNSPLHF. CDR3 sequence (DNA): TGTGCCAGCAGCGCCCTTGCCAGCCCGAATTCACCCCTCCACTTT.

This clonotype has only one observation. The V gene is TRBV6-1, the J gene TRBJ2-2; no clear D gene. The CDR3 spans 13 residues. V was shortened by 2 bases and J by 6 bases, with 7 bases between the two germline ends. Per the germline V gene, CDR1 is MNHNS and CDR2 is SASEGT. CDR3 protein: CASSEPAPGELFF. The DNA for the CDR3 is TGTGCCAGCAGTGAACCAGCCCCCGGGGAGCTGTTTTTT.

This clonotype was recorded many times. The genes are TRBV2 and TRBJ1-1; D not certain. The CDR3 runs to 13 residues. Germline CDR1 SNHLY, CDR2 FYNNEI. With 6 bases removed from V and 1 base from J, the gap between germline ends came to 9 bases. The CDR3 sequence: CASRETWNTEAFF. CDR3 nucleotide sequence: TGTGCCAGCAGGGAGACATGGAACACTGAAGCTTTCTTT. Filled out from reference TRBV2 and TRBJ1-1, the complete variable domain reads EPEVTQTPSHQVTQMGQEVILRCVPISNHLYFYWYRQILGQKVEFLVSFYNNEISEKSEIFDDQFSVERPDGSNFTLKIRSTKLEDSAMYFCASRETWNTEAFFGQGTRLTVV.

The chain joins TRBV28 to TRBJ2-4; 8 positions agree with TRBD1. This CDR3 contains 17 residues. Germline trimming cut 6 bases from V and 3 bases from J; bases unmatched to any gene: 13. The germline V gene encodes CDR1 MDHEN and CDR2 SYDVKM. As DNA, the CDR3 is TGTGCCAGCAGGGAATATGACAGGGGCAGAGGCAAAAACATTCAGTACTTC. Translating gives CASREYDRGRGKNIQYF.

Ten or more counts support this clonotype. The chain's CDR3 is CAVTKAGTGWSEQYF. In nucleotides, the CDR3 is TGTGCCGTAACAAAGGCCGGGACAGGGTGGTCCGAGCAGTACTTC. This chain links TRBV30 with TRBJ2-7, with 9 bases aligning to TRBD1. The J segment lost 6 bases and the V segment lost 8 bases, leaving 17 bases of the junction unmatched. Germline CDR1 and CDR2: GTSNPN and SVGIG (reference sequence). There are 15 residues in the CDR3.

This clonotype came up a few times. CDR3 amino acids: CASSLVGWNTEAFF. CDR3 sequence (DNA): TGTGCCAGCAGCTTAGTGGGCTGGAACACTGAAGCTTTCTTT. The chain has TRBV7-9 and TRBJ1-1; no reliable D call. The CDR3 is made up of 14 amino acids. V was clipped by 1 base and J by 1 base, with 7 bases between them. Germline values: CDR1 SEHNR, CDR2 FQNEAQ (reference sequence).

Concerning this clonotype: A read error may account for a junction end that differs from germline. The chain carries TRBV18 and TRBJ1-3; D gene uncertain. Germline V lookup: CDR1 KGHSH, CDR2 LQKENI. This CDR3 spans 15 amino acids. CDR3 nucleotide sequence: TGTGCCGGCTCACCTACCGAGAGCTCTGGAAACACCATATATTTT. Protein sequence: CAGSPTESSGNTIYF. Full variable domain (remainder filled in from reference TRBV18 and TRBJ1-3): NAGVMQNPRHLVRRRGQEARLRCSPMKGHSHVYWYRQLPEEGLKFMVYLQKENIIDESGMPKERFSAEFPKEGPSILRIQQVVRGDSAAYFCAGSPTESSGNTIYFGEGSWLTVV.

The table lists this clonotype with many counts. CDR3 coding DNA: TGTGCCAGCAATCCGCGGCGGAAAGAGACCCAGTACTTC. Amino acid sequence: CASNPRRKETQYF. J is TRBJ2-5 and V is TRBV2; no definite D call. V dropped 7 bases and J dropped 3 bases, with 12 bases sitting between them. Germline CDR1 reads SNHLY; CDR2 reads FYNNEI. This CDR3 spans 13 amino acids.

In nucleotides, the CDR3 is TGTGCCAGCAGCTTAGGGACTAGCGGGAACTCCTACAATGAGCAGTTCTTC. This codes for CASSLGTSGNSYNEQFF. The V and J genes are TRBV7-3 and TRBJ2-1; 13 positions agree with TRBD2. V lost 2 bases to trimming and J lost 0 bases; unmatched junction nucleotides: 1. The CDR3 is 17 residues long. Germline V gives CDR1 SGHTA, CDR2 FQGTGA.

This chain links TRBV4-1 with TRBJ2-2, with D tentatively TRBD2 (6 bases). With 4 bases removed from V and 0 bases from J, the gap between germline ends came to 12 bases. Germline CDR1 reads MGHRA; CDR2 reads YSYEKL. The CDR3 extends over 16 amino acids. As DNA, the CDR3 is TGCGCCAGCAGCCTTATCGGGGGTCCGAACACCGGGGAGCTGTTTTTT. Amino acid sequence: CASSLIGGPNTGELFF.

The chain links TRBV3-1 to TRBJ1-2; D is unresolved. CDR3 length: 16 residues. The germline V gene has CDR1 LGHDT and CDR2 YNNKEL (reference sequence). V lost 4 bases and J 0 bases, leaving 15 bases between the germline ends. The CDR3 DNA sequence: TGTGCCAGCAGCCCCCGCCTTCCCGGGACTAACTATGGCTACACCTTC. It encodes CASSPRLPGTNYGYTF.

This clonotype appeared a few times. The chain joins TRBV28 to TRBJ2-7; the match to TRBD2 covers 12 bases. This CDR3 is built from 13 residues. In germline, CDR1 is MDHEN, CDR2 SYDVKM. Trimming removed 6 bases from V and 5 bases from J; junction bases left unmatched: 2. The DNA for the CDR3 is TGTGCCAGCAGAAGACTAGCGGGAGACGAGCAGTACTTC. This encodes CASRRLAGDEQYF.

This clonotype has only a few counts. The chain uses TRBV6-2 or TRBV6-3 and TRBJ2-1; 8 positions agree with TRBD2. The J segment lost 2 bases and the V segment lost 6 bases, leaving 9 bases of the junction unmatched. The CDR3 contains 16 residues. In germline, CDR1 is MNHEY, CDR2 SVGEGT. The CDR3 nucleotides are TGTGCCAGCAGGAGTGGACTAGCAGACGCCTACAATGAGCAGTTCTTC. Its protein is CASRSGLADAYNEQFF.

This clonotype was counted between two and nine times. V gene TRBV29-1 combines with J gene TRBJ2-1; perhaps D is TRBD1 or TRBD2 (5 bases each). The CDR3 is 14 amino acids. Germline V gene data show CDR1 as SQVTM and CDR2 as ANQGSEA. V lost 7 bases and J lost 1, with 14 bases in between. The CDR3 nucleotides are TGCAGCGGCGATGATGGGGGTTCCTACAATGAGCAGTTCTTC. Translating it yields CSGDDGGSYNEQFF.

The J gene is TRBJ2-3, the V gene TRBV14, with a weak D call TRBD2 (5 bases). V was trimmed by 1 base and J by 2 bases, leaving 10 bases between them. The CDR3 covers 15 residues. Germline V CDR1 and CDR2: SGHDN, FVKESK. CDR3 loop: CASSQGVGVTDTQYF. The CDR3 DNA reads TGTGCCAGCAGCCAAGGTGTGGGAGTCACAGATACGCAGTATTTT.

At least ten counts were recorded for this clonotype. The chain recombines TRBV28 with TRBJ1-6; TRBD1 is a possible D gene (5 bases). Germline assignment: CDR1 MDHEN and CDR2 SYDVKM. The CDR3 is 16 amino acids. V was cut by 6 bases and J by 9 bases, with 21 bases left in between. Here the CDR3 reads CASRPRGPIGGSPLHF. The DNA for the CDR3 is TGTGCCAGCAGGCCACGTGGACCCATTGGGGGTTCACCCCTCCACTTT.

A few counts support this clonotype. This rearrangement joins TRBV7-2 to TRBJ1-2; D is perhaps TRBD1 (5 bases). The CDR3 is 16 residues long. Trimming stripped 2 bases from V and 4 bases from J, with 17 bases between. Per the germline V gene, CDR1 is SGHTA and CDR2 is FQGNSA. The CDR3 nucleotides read TGTGCCAGCAGCTTATATCTCGGGGCCAGTGGCTATGGCTACACCTTC. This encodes CASSLYLGASGYGYTF.

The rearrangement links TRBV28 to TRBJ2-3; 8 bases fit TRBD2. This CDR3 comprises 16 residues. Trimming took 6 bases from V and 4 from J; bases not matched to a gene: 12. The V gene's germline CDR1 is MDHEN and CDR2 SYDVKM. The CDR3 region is CASSQGPGGGSDTQYF. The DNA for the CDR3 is TGTGCCAGCAGCCAGGGGCCGGGGGGGGGGTCAGATACGCAGTATTTT.

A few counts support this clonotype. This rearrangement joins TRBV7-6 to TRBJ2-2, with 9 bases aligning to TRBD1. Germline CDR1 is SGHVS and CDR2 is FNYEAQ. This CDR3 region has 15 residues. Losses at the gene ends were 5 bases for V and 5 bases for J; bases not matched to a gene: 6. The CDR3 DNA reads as TGTGCCAGCAGCGTTACAGGGGGCGGTACCGGGGAGCTGTTTTTT. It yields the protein CASSVTGGGTGELFF. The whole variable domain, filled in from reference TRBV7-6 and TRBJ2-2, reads GAGVSQSPRYKVTKRGQDVALRCDPISGHVSLYWYRQALGQGPEFLTYFNYEAQQDKSGLPNDRFSAERPEGSISTLTIQRTEQRDSAMYRCASSVTGGGTGELFFGEGSRLTVL.

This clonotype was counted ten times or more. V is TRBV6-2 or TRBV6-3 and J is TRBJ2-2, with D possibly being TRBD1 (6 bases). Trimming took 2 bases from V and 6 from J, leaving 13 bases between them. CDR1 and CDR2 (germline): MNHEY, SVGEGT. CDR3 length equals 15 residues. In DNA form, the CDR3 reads TGTGCCAGCAGTTACCCCCGGACAGCTTCCGGGGAGCTGTTTTTT. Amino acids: CASSYPRTASGELFF.

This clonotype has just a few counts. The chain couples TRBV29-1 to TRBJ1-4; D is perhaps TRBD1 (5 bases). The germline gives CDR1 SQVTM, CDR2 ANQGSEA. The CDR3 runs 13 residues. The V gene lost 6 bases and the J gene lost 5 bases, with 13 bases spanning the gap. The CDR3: CSVATGANEKLFF. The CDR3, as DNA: TGCAGCGTCGCTACAGGTGCGAATGAAAAACTGTTTTTT.

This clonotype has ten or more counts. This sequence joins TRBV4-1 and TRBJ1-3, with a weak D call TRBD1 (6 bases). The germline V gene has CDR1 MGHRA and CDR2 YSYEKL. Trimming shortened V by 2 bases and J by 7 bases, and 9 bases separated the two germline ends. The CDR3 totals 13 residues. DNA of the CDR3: TGCGCCAGCAGCCAATACAGGGCGAACACCATATATTTT. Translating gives CASSQYRANTIYF.

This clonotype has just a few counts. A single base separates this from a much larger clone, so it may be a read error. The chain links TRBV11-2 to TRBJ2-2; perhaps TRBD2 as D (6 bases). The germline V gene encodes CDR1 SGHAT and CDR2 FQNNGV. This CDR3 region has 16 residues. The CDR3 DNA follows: TGTGCCAGCAGCCCCTCTACAGTCGGGCGGGACGGGGGGCTGTTTTTT. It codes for CASSPSTVGRDGGLFF.

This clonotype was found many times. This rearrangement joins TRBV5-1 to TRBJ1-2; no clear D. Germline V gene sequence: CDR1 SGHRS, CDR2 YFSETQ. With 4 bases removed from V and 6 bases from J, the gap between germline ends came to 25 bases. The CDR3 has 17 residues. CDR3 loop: CASSPTTGSGPHHGYTF. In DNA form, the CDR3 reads TGCGCCAGCAGCCCCACTACTGGGAGCGGGCCTCATCATGGCTACACCTTC. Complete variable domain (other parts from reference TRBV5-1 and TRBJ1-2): KAGVTQTPRYLIKTRGQQVTLSCSPISGHRSVSWYQQTPGQGLQFLFEYFSETQRNKGNFPGRFSGRQFSNSRSEMNVSTLELGDSALYLCASSPTTGSGPHHGYTFGSGTRLTVV.

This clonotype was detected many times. CDR3 bases: TGCAGCGTCTCATCCGGGACAGGGGGCGATGAGCAGTTCTTC. It is translated as CSVSSGTGGDEQFF. The V gene is TRBV29-1, the J gene TRBJ2-1, with 12 bases aligning to TRBD1. Germline V CDR1 and CDR2: SQVTM, ANQGSEA. V shed 6 bases, J shed 8 bases, and the junction held 8 bases outside the gene matches. The CDR3 sequence is 14 residues long.

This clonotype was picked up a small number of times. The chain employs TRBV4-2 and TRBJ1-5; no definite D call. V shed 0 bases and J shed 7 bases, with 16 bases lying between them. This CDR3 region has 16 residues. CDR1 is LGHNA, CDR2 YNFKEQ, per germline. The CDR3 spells CASSQDRSAPFQPQHF. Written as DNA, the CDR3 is TGTGCCAGCAGCCAAGATAGATCGGCACCCTTCCAGCCCCAGCATTTT.

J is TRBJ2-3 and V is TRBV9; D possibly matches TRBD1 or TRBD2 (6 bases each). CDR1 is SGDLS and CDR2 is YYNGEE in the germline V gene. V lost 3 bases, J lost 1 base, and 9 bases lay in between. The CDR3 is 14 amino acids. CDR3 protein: CASSGGAGTDTQYF. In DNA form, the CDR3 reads TGTGCCAGCAGCGGGGGGGCGGGCACAGATACGCAGTATTTT.

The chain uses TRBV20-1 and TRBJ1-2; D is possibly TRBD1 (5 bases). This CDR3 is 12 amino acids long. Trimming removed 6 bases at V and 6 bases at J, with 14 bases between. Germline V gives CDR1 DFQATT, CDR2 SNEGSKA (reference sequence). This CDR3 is CSALTATNGYTF. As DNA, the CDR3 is TGCAGTGCCTTGACAGCGACGAATGGCTACACCTTC.

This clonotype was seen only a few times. The CDR3 DNA is TGTGCCAGCAGCCCCCAGGGGGCTGGGGCCAACGTCCTGACTTTC. It is translated as CASSPQGAGANVLTF. This chain connects TRBV7-2 to TRBJ2-6; TRBD1 agrees at 7 bases. In germline, CDR1 is SGHTA, CDR2 FQGNSA. This CDR3 has 15 residues. Trimming removed 5 bases from V and 2 bases from J; junction bases left unmatched: 3.

CDR3 sequence: CASSIKAYQPQHF. The CDR3 nucleotides read TGTGCCAGTAGTATTAAAGCGTATCAGCCCCAGCATTTT. The chain links TRBV19 to TRBJ1-5; D unclear. CDR3 size: 13 residues. The germline CDR1 and CDR2 sequences are LNHDA and SQIVND (reference sequence). Deletions cut 3 bases from V and 5 bases from J, with 8 bases between.